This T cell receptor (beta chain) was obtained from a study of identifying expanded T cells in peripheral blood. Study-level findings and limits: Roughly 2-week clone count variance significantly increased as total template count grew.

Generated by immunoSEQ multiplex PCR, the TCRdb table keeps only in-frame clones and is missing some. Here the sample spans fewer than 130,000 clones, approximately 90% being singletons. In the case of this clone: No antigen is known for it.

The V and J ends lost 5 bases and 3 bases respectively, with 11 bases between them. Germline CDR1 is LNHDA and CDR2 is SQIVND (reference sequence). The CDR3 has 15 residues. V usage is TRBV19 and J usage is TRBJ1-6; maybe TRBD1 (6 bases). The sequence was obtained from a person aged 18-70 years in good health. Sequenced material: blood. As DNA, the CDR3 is TGTGCCAGTAGTGCAGGGACACACTATAATTCACCCCTCCACTTT. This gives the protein CASSAGTHYNSPLHF.